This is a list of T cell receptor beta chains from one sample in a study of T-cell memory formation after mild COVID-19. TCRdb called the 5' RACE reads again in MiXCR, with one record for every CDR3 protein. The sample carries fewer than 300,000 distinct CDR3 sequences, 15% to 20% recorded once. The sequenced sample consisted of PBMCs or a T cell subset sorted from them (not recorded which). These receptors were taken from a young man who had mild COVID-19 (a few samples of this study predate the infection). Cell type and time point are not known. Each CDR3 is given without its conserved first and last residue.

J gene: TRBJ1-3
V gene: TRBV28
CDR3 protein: ASSVPTGSSGNTIY

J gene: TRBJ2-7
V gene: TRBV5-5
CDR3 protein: ASSLGQVYEQY

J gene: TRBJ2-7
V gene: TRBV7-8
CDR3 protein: ASSLGIIISSRGQY

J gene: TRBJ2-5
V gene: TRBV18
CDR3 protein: ASSPAWENRGETQY

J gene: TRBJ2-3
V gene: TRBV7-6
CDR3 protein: ASSPLAGGPVDTQY

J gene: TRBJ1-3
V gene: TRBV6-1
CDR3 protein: ASLADGNTIY

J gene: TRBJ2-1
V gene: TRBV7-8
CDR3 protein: ASSQTPAGQSYNEQF

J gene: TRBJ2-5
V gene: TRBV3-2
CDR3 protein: ASSSSQTETQY

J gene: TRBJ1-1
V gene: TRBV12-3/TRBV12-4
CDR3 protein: ASSWGGRTEAF

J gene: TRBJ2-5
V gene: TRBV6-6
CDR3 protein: ASSYLQGETQY

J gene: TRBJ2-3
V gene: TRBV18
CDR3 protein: ASSPNGGAGDTQY

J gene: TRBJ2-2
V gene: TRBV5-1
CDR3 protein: ASSPTSGELF

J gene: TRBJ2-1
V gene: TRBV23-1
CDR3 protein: ASSQSKLGQGNLYNEQF

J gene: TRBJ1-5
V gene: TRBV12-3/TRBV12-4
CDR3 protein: ASSLGEHQPQH

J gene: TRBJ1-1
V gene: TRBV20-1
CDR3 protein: SAWNAGFPEAF

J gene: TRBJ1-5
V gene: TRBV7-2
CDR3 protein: ASSHDRVGNQPQH

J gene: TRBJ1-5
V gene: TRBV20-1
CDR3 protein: SGAEGNQPQH

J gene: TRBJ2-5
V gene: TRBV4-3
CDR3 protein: ASSPYAGRQETQY

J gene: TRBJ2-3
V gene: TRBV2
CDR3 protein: ASPETGGRTDTQY

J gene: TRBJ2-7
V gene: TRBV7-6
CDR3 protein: ASSRMRQGGSYEQY

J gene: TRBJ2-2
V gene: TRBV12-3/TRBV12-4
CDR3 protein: ASILTGDTGELF

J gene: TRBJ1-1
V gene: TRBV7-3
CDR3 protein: ASSAGGGVTEAF

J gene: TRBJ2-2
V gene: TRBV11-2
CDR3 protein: ASGPWAGVDTGELF

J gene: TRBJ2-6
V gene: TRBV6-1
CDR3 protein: ASEPGRSGANVLT

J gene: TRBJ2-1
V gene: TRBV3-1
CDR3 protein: ASSQDIRETSEFYNEQF

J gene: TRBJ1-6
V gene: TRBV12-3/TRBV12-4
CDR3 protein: ASSAGSPLH

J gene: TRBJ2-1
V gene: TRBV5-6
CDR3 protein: ASGGTDHNEQF

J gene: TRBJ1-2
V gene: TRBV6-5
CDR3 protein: ASSYSPGVIRNYGYT

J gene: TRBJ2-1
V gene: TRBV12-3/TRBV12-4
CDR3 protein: ASSFVSVPREQF

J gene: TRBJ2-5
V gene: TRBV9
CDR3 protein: ASSVMDKQETQY

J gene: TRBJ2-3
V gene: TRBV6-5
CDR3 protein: ASSRLAGGTDTQY

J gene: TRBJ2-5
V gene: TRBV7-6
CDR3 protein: ASSFWSVQLGETQY

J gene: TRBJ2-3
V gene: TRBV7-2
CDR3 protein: ASSLALSTDTQY

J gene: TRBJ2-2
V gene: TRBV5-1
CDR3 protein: ASSETGNTGELF

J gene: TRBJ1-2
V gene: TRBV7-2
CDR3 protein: ASSLVDIRGYT

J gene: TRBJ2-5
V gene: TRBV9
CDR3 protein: ASSVGFTQETQY

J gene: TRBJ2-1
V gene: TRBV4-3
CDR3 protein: ASSQDPGGVKVQF

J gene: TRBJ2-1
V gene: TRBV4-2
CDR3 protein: ASSQWTSNQDNEQF

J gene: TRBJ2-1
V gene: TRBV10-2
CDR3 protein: ASSEPARGGGPNEQF

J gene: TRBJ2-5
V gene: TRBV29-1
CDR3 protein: SVGVYQETQY

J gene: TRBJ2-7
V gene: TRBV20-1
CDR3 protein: SVPDAGGYFNEQY

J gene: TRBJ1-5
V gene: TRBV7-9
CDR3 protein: ASSSGVQPQH

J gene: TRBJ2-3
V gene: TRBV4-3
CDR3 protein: ASSQGRGGIGDTQY

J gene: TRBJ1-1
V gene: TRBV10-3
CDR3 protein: AIRRSDEAF

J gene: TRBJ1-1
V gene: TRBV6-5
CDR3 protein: ASRPVPGGTEAF

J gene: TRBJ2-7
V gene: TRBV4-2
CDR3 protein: ASSPWGTGWNEQY

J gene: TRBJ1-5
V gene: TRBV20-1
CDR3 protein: SARADRGYHQPQH

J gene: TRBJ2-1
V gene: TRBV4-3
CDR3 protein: ASSHPGLSNYNEQF

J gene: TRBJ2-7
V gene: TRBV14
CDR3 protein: ASSPFYPGSYEQY

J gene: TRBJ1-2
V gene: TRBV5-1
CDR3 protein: ASSSGTERFYFGYT

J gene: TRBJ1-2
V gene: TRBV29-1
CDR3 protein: SGTGGGGYT